The following is a T cell receptor (beta chain) sequence with its context. Its antigen remains unknown. The table came from immunoSEQ multiplex PCR; TCRdb's copy has only in-frame clones and leaves some out. The sample holds some 130,000 clones, 75% to 90% seen once. This sample was included in a study of cytomegalovirus exposure and HLA in healthy donors. Per the germline V gene, CDR1 is MGHRA and CDR2 is YSYEKL. The CDR3 covers 15 residues. Trimming removed 2 bases at V and 6 bases at J, with 16 bases between. Findings and caveats of the study: Cytomegalovirus status was reportedly diagnosed by the classifier with high sensitivity and specificity. Confirmation in vitro established that a few CMV-associated chains were specific for CMV antigens.

Sequenced input: PBMCs. This receptor was identified in a woman aged 18 to 35 in good health and CMV-seronegative. This chain connects TRBV4-1 to TRBJ1-1, with D possibly matching TRBD1 (5 bases). In DNA form, the CDR3 reads TGCGCCAGCAGCCAATGGGCAGGGACTTTCTCTGAAGCTTTCTTT. Its translation is CASSQWAGTFSEAFF.